The 22 T cell receptor beta chains listed next were all sequenced from one sample in a study of cytomegalovirus exposure and HLA in healthy donors. 13 Jbeta primers and 60 Vbeta primers were used for the PCR. TCRdb keeps only in-frame clones here, not all; method: immunoSEQ multiplex PCR. The table records 90,000 to 140,000 clones, around 80% of them present only once. Sequencing used PBMCs. These receptors all come from a man younger than 35 in good health and CMV-seronegative.

This sequence joins TRBV19 and TRBJ2-6, with 7 bases that match TRBD2. V was pared by 9 bases and J by 4 bases, with 12 bases of the junction left unmatched. From germline, CDR1 is LNHDA and CDR2 SQIVND (reference sequence). The CDR3 is 16 residues long. DNA for the CDR3: TGTGCCAGCAACAATTTGGGGGGGTTGGGGGCCAACGTCCTGACTTTC. Translated: CASNNLGGLGANVLTF.

This clone occurred a few times. The J gene is TRBJ2-1, the V gene TRBV7-2, with 10 bases that match TRBD2. V lost 1 base, J lost 8 bases, and 5 bases stayed unmatched. CDR1 is SGHTA and CDR2 is FQGNSA in the germline V gene. The CDR3 has 15 amino acids. The CDR3 nucleotides read TGTGCCAGCAGCTTAGTCAGCGGGAGGGCCGATGAGCAGTTCTTC. Encoded protein: CASSLVSGRADEQFF.

The rearrangement joins TRBV27 to TRBJ2-7, with 9 nucleotides matching TRBD2. Germline trimming cut 2 bases from V and 8 bases from J; bases unmatched to any gene: 10. Per germline, CDR1 MNHEY and CDR2 SMNVEV (reference sequence). The CDR3 extends over 15 amino acids. The CDR3 reads CASSLGAGGPPKQYF. CDR3 sequence (DNA): TGTGCCAGCAGTTTAGGGGCGGGAGGGCCTCCCAAGCAGTACTTC.

Here the CDR3 reads CASRGMNTEAFF. The DNA for the CDR3 is TGTGCCAGCAGGGGCATGAACACTGAAGCTTTCTTT. This chain joins TRBV7-6 and TRBJ1-1; D unresolved. Deletions cut 6 bases from V and 0 bases from J, with 5 bases between. The CDR3 runs 12 residues. The germline V gene has CDR1 SGHVS and CDR2 FNYEAQ. Filled out from reference TRBV7-6 and TRBJ1-1, the complete variable domain reads GAGVSQSPRYKVTKRGQDVALRCDPISGHVSLYWYRQALGQGPEFLTYFNYEAQQDKSGLPNDRFSAERPEGSISTLTIQRTEQRDSAMYRCASRGMNTEAFFGQGTRLTVV.

In DNA, the CDR3 is TGTGCCAGCAGTCCAGGGGCCCTGAACACTGAAGCTTTCTTT. The encoded protein is CASSPGALNTEAFF. The chain combines TRBV28 with TRBJ1-1; a possible D gene is TRBD1 (6 bases). Germline V lookup: CDR1 MDHEN, CDR2 SYDVKM. V was pared by 5 bases and J by 0 bases, with 10 bases between. There are 14 residues in the CDR3.

J is TRBJ1-2 and V is TRBV6-1, with TRBD1 as a possible D gene (5 bases). V was clipped by 6 bases and J by 0 bases, with 11 bases between them. CDR3 length equals 14 residues. The germline V gene has CDR1 MNHNS and CDR2 SASEGT. CDR3 coding DNA: TGTGCCAGCAGAAAACAGGTCGCTAACTATGGCTACACCTTC. This encodes CASRKQVANYGYTF.

Of note for this clone: The junction departs from germline at one end; a sequencing error may be responsible. CDR3 protein: CASSWDRSFNYDYTF. As DNA, the CDR3 is TGTGCCAGCAGTTGGGACAGGTCCTTTAACTATGACTACACCTTC. The chain is built from TRBV27 and TRBJ1-2, with 8 bases aligning to TRBD1. The CDR3 loop spans 15 amino acids. Per germline, CDR1 MNHEY and CDR2 SMNVEV (reference sequence).

About this clone: Germline and junction disagree at one end, which may indicate a read error. The V call is TRBV7-9, the J call TRBJ2-5; the D gene is possibly TRBD2 (7 bases). The V gene's germline CDR1 is SEHNR and CDR2 FQNEAQ (reference sequence). CDR3 length: 14 amino acids. This CDR3 reads CSSSNPRGGETQYF. CDR3 coding DNA: TGTTCCAGCAGCAACCCTAGGGGGGGGGAGACCCAGTACTTC.

This clone was detected only once. This chain uses TRBV6-1 with TRBJ2-7; D may be TRBD1 (6 bases). Per the germline V gene, CDR1 is MNHNS and CDR2 is SASEGT. The CDR3 consists of 13 residues. V shed 6 bases and J shed 10 bases, with 19 bases lying between them. The CDR3 here is CASSRASGQSQYF. The CDR3 region has the DNA TGTGCCAGCAGCCGAGCCTCAGGACAGTCCCAGTACTTC.

The chain carries TRBV9 and TRBJ2-4; D not resolved. The V gene lost 6 bases and the J gene lost 0 bases, with 16 bases spanning the gap. The CDR3 has 16 residues. The germline gives CDR1 SGDLS, CDR2 YYNGEE. CDR3 in amino acids: CASTPDGSLAKNIQYF. The DNA for the CDR3 is TGTGCCAGCACCCCTGACGGGTCCCTAGCCAAAAACATTCAGTACTTC.

This clone was counted once. V is TRBV6-5 and J is TRBJ1-2, with TRBD1 as a possible D gene (6 bases). The germline V gene encodes CDR1 MNHEY and CDR2 SVGAGI. This CDR3 has 12 residues. The V end was cut by 10 bases, the J end by 7 bases, with 16 bases between. The CDR3 coding sequence is TGTGCCATCCTAGGGGCCAGGGGTGGCTACACCTTC. Its protein is CAILGARGGYTF.

The rearrangement joins TRBV7-2 to TRBJ2-7, with D possibly matching TRBD1 (6 bases). Trimming cost V 4 bases and J 1 base, with 14 bases left between them. Germline-derived CDR1 and CDR2 are SGHTA and FQGNSA. The CDR3 has 15 residues. CDR3 residues: CASSSSGTHSYEQYF. The CDR3 DNA reads TGTGCCAGCAGCTCTTCCGGGACACATTCCTACGAGCAGTACTTC.

The chain employs TRBV25-1 and TRBJ1-2, with 8 bases identical to TRBD1. Germline V gene data show CDR1 as MGHDK and CDR2 as SYGVNS. Unmatched junction bases numbered 3, after V lost 7 bases and J lost 8 bases. The CDR3 is 11 residues long. As DNA, the CDR3 is TGTGCCAGCAAAGACAGGGGAGGCTACACCTTC. Its protein is CASKDRGGYTF.

The V gene is TRBV27, the J gene TRBJ1-1, with a possible D match to TRBD1 (5 bases). CDR1 is MNHEY and CDR2 is SMNVEV in the germline V gene (reference sequence). The CDR3 sequence is 13 residues long. The V and J ends lost 4 bases and 6 bases respectively, with 12 bases between them. CDR3 sequence: CASSSLTGAEAFF. CDR3 nucleotides: TGTGCCAGCAGTTCCCTAACAGGTGCTGAAGCTTTCTTT.

The chain employs TRBV27 and TRBJ1-1; tentatively, D is TRBD1 (6 bases). The germline CDR1 and CDR2 sequences are MNHEY and SMNVEV (reference sequence). Trimming took off 8 bases at V and 6 bases at J, with 22 bases between the two ends. This CDR3 has 15 amino acids. The CDR3 nucleotides are TGTGCCAGCTGGCCCCGAACAGGGACGTTGGCTGAAGCTTTCTTT. This encodes CASWPRTGTLAEAFF.

This clone showed up just a few times. The chain recombines TRBV16 with TRBJ1-1; the D gene is possibly TRBD1 (6 bases). Germline values: CDR1 KGHSY, CDR2 FQNENV. This CDR3 is 15 amino acids long. The V and J ends lost 3 bases and 1 base respectively, with 12 bases between them. The CDR3 nucleotides read TGTGCCAGCAGCCATTCCGGGACAAGGAACACTGAAGCTTTCTTT. Protein sequence: CASSHSGTRNTEAFF.

The genes are TRBV6-5 and TRBJ2-3; 7 nucleotides agree with TRBD1. CDR3 length equals 14 residues. Germline CDR1 MNHEY, CDR2 SVGAGI. The V segment lost 6 bases and the J segment 0 bases; nucleotides outside the gene matches: 3. DNA of the CDR3: TGTGCCAGCAGCCGGGACAGTAGCACAGATACGCAGTATTTT. Protein sequence: CASSRDSSTDTQYF.

The chain joins TRBV7-2 to TRBJ2-1; 10 bases agree with TRBD1. CDR3 size: 17 residues. Germline-derived CDR1 and CDR2 are SGHTA and FQGNSA. Trimming cost V 2 bases and J 7 bases; bases outside gene matches: 11. Here the CDR3 reads CASSLLTVRQGANEQFF. CDR3 DNA: TGTGCCAGCAGCTTATTAACCGTTAGACAGGGGGCAAATGAGCAGTTCTTC.

The V call is TRBV6-5, the J call TRBJ2-3; 9 bases fit TRBD2. J lost 5 bases, V lost 4 bases, and 4 bases had no gene match. This CDR3 is 14 amino acids long. Germline values: CDR1 MNHEY, CDR2 SVGAGI. CDR3 in amino acids: CASSWGLAGDTQYF. The CDR3 DNA follows: TGTGCCAGCAGTTGGGGACTAGCTGGAGATACGCAGTATTTT.

This chain joins TRBV29-1 and TRBJ2-7; tentative D call: TRBD1 (6 bases). V shed 7 bases and J shed 3 bases, with 10 bases lying between them. Germline V gene lookup returns CDR1 SQVTM and CDR2 ANQGSEA. The CDR3 runs 11 residues. DNA for the CDR3: TGCAGCGGTAGCAGGGGCTACGAGCAGTACTTC. This gives the protein CSGSRGYEQYF.

V is TRBV18 and J is TRBJ1-2; no clear D gene. V was trimmed by 0 bases and J by 4 bases, leaving 15 bases between them. The CDR3 is 16 residues long. Germline loops: CDR1 KGHSH, CDR2 LQKENI. The CDR3 DNA reads TGTGCCAGCTCACCACCGGAGGTTGCTATTGCCTATGGCTACACCTTC. Residues: CASSPPEVAIAYGYTF.

This clone was observed a single time. The chain joins TRBV28 to TRBJ2-1, with 13 bases fitting TRBD2. Germline CDR1 MDHEN, CDR2 SYDVKM. The CDR3 has 20 amino acids. With 4 bases clipped from V and 3 bases from J, the junction kept 15 bases outside the gene matches. The DNA for the CDR3 is TGTGCCAGCAGTTCCCCTGACGGACTAGCGGGAGCCCCACTCTACAATGAGCAGTTCTTC. This sequence encodes CASSSPDGLAGAPLYNEQFF.